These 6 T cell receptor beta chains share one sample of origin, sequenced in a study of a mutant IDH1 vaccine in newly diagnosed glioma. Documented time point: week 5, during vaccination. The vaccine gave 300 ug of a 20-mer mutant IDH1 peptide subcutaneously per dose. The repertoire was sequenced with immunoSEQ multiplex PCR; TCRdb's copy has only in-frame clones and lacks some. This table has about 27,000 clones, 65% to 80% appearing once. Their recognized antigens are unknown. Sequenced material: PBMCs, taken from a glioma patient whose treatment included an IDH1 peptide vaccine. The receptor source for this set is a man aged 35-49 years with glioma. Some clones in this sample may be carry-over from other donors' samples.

The CDR3 spells CASSQRDGGEYNEQFF. The CDR3 nucleotides are TGTGCCAGCAGCCAACGGGACGGGGGAGAGTACAATGAGCAGTTCTTC. The rearrangement links TRBV4-2 to TRBJ2-1; maybe TRBD2 (6 bases). Germline assignment: CDR1 LGHNA and CDR2 YNFKEQ. V lost 2 bases and J lost 4, with 15 bases in between. The CDR3 spans 16 residues.

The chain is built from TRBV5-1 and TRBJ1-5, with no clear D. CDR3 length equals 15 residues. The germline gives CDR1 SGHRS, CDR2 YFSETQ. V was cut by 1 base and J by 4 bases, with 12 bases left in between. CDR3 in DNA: TGCGCCAGCAGCTTGCATCCCGAGGGTAATCAGCCCCAGCATTTT. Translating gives CASSLHPEGNQPQHF.

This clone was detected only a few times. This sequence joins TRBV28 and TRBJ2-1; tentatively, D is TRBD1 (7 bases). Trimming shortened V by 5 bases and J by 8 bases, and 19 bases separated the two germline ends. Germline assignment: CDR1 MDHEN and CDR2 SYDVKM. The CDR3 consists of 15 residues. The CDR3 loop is CASSPRGRGTDEQFF. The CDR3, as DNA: TGTGCCAGCAGTCCAAGGGGACGGGGGACAGATGAGCAGTTCTTC.

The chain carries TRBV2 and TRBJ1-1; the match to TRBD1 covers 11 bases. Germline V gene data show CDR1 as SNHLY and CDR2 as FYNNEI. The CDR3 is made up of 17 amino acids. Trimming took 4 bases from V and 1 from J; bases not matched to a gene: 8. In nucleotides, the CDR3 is TGTGCCAGCAGTGTCTGGGACAGGGGGTTCCGGAACACTGAAGCTTTCTTT. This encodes CASSVWDRGFRNTEAFF.

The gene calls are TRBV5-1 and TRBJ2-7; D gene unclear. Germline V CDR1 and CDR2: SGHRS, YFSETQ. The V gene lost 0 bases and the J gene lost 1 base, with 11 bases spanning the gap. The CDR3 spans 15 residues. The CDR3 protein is CASSLVGYGSYEQYF. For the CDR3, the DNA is TGCGCCAGCAGCTTGGTAGGCTATGGGTCCTACGAGCAGTACTTC. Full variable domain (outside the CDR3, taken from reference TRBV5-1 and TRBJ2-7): KAGVTQTPRYLIKTRGQQVTLSCSPISGHRSVSWYQQTPGQGLQFLFEYFSETQRNKGNFPGRFSGRQFSNSRSEMNVSTLELGDSALYLCASSLVGYGSYEQYFGPGTRLTVT.

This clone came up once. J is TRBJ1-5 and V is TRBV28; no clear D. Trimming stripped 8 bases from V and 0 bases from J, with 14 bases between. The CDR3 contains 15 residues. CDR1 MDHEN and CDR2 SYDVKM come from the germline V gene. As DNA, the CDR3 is TGTGCCAGCGGGCCCCGCGTACTTAGCAATCAGCCCCAGCATTTT. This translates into CASGPRVLSNQPQHF.